One and the same sample provided the 26 T cell receptor beta chains below, sequenced in a study of T-cell reconstitution after alpha-beta-depleted transplantation in children. Unique molecular identifiers were built into the TCRbeta library. TCRdb re-derived calls from the PCR reads in MiXCR, one entry per CDR3 protein. The sample holds over 400,000 distinct CDR3 sequences, approximately 12% seen once. The sequences come from PBMCs from the stem cell graft donor, collected from the stem cell graft. The receptors were gathered from a human donor who donated a stem cell graft to a child with combined immunodeficiency.

Many counts were recorded for this clonotype. The chain links TRBV7-9 to TRBJ2-1, with 7 bases that match TRBD2. This CDR3 is 16 amino acids long. The germline gives CDR1 SEHNR, CDR2 FQNEAQ (reference sequence). V trimming: 3 bases; J trimming: 0 bases; junction bases outside the gene matches: 5. The CDR3 loop reads CASSFRGGSSYNEQFF. CDR3 in DNA: TGTGCCAGCAGCTTTAGGGGCGGGAGCTCCTACAATGAGCAGTTCTTC. The whole variable domain, filled in from reference TRBV7-9 and TRBJ2-1, reads DTGVSQNPRHKITKRGQNVTFRCDPISEHNRLYWYRQTLGQGPEFLTYFQNEAQLEKSRLLSDRFSAERPKGSFSTLEIQRTEQGDSAMYLCASSFRGGSSYNEQFFGPGTRLTVL.

This clonotype has just a few counts. The rearrangement uses TRBV29-1 and TRBJ2-3, with 10 bases aligning to TRBD2. CDR1 is SQVTM, CDR2 ANQGSEA, per germline. The V gene end was trimmed by 1 base and the J gene end by 8 bases; junction bases not matched to a gene: 6. The CDR3 covers 14 residues. The CDR3 DNA sequence: TGCAGCGTTGAAGGTCTAGCGGGAGATTTTACGCAGTATTTT. Amino acids: CSVEGLAGDFTQYF.

There are many counts of this clonotype. The rearrangement links TRBV20-1 to TRBJ2-3; D gene uncertain. CDR1 and CDR2 from the germline V gene are DFQATT and SNEGSKA (reference sequence). Trimming removed 5 bases from V and 1 base from J, with 10 bases in between. CDR3 size: 13 residues. Written as DNA, the CDR3 is TGCAGTGCTCCGAACCTACGCACAGATACGCAGTATTTT. This codes for CSAPNLRTDTQYF.

This sequence joins TRBV20-1 and TRBJ2-2, with D tentatively TRBD1 or TRBD2 (5 bases each). Germline V gene lookup returns CDR1 DFQATT and CDR2 SNEGSKA (reference sequence). The V end was cut by 6 bases, the J end by 3 bases, with 11 bases between. The CDR3 contains 13 residues. This chain's CDR3 is CSAKGTDTGELFF. The CDR3 DNA reads TGCAGTGCCAAAGGGACGGACACCGGGGAGCTGTTTTTT.

V is TRBV29-1 and J is TRBJ2-7; D is unresolved. This CDR3 has 12 residues. CDR1 and CDR2 from the germline V gene are SQVTM and ANQGSEA. Trimming stripped 4 bases from V and 5 bases from J, with 12 bases between. CDR3 nucleotides: TGCAGCGTTGGCGGTGGAAACCACGAGCAGTACTTC. Translation: CSVGGGNHEQYF.

This clonotype was observed a few times. The rearrangement links TRBV5-8 to TRBJ2-5; 11 nucleotides match TRBD1. CDR3 length: 15 amino acids. The V and J ends lost 2 bases and 5 bases, in that order; junction bases with no gene match: 5. The germline CDR1 and CDR2 sequences are SGHTS and YDEGEE. Here the CDR3 reads CASSLGTGGYETQYF. The CDR3 coding sequence is TGTGCCAGCAGCTTAGGGACAGGGGGTTACGAGACCCAGTACTTC.

This clonotype appeared a few times. J is TRBJ1-5 and V is TRBV20-1; no firm D call. This CDR3 has 14 amino acids. The germline V gene encodes CDR1 DFQATT and CDR2 SNEGSKA (reference sequence). Trimming pared 5 bases from V and 0 bases from J, leaving 11 bases between. The CDR3 is CSAADVYSNQPQHF. The CDR3, as DNA: TGCAGTGCTGCTGACGTATATAGCAATCAGCCCCAGCATTTT.

Comment on this clonotype: A read error may produce the germline difference seen at one junction end. The gene calls are TRBV20-1 and TRBJ2-3, with 10 bases aligning to TRBD2. Germline CDR1 DFQATT, CDR2 SNEGSKA (reference sequence). The CDR3 has 18 residues. DNA for the CDR3: TGCAGGGCTAGAGAGCTCCGGGAAAGCGGGGGGGCTTTAGATACGCAGTATTTT. Its protein product is CRARELRESGGALDTQYF.

In its sample, this clonotype was seen many times. The rearrangement joins TRBV6-5 to TRBJ1-1; no clear D gene. Between the trimmed V and J ends, which lost 0 bases and 4 bases, there was a span of 12 bases. Germline-derived CDR1 and CDR2 are MNHEY and SVGAGI. CDR3 length: 15 residues. The CDR3 bases are TGTGCCAGCAGTTACTCGCCAGTCCTGAGCACTGAAGCTTTCTTT. Translation gives CASSYSPVLSTEAFF.

This clonotype was found a few times. The rearrangement links TRBV4-1 to TRBJ2-1; D call uncertain. V shed 3 bases and J shed 8 bases, with 8 bases lying between them. CDR1 is MGHRA and CDR2 is YSYEKL in the germline V gene. The CDR3 consists of 12 residues. The CDR3 loop is CASSHYGDEQFF. CDR3 DNA: TGCGCCAGCAGCCATTATGGGGATGAGCAGTTCTTC.

The chain uses TRBV4-3 and TRBJ2-7; D gene uncertain. The V gene lost 0 bases and the J gene lost 0 bases, with 15 bases spanning the gap. The germline V gene encodes CDR1 LGHNA and CDR2 YSLEER. This CDR3 region has 17 residues. CDR3 coding DNA: TGCGCCAGCAGCCAAGATTCGGTCGGGCGATACTCCTACGAGCAGTACTTC. Translating gives CASSQDSVGRYSYEQYF.

This sequence joins TRBV15 and TRBJ2-3; TRBD1 agrees at 9 bases. The trim removed 8 bases at V and 1 base at J, leaving 10 bases unmatched. The CDR3 has 16 residues. Germline CDR1 reads LNHNV; CDR2 reads YYDKDF (reference sequence). CDR3 DNA sequence: TGTGCCACCCGTCCCCGGGACAGGGTTGGCACAGATACGCAGTATTTT. It specifies CATRPRDRVGTDTQYF.

This clonotype was seen at least ten times. This sequence joins TRBV7-2 and TRBJ2-7; D is possibly TRBD2 (6 bases). Germline V lookup: CDR1 SGHTA, CDR2 FQGNSA. V gave up 1 base and J gave up 9 bases, with 19 bases separating them. The CDR3 covers 15 residues. In nucleotides, the CDR3 is TGTGCCAGCAGCTTAGGAGGTGCTAGCGCGTCAGTGCAGTACTTC. Translation: CASSLGGASASVQYF.

This clonotype was detected a few times. The gene calls are TRBV7-6 and TRBJ1-3, with D possibly TRBD1 on 6 matching bases. CDR1 SGHVS and CDR2 FNYEAQ come from the germline V gene. CDR3 length: 15 residues. Trimming stripped 5 bases from V and 4 bases from J, with 15 bases between. In nucleotides, the CDR3 is TGTGCCAGCAGCCTACTAGGGGGTGCCGGAAACACCATATATTTT. As protein: CASSLLGGAGNTIYF.

Worth noting for this clonotype: At one boundary the junction diverges from the germline segment, which might be a read error. The chain couples TRBV12-3 or TRBV12-4 to TRBJ2-7, with 10 bases matching TRBD2. The CDR3 is 15 amino acids. The CDR3: CASSLSSGRTYEEYF. The CDR3 DNA is TGTGCCAGCAGTTTATCTAGCGGGAGAACGTACGAGGAGTACTTC.

This clonotype has more than one count but fewer than ten. V gene TRBV7-6 combines with J gene TRBJ2-5; D perhaps matches TRBD1 (5 bases). Trimming removed 1 base at V and 4 bases at J, with 10 bases between. This CDR3 is built from 14 residues. Per the germline V gene, CDR1 is SGHVS and CDR2 is FNYEAQ. CDR3 DNA sequence: TGTGCCAGCAGCTTAGGGTGGCAGGGAGAGACCCAGTACTTC. Its translation: CASSLGWQGETQYF.

This chain joins TRBV12-3 or TRBV12-4 and TRBJ2-1, with TRBD2 matching over 13 bases. The V segment lost 6 bases and the J segment 4 bases; nucleotides outside the gene matches: 6. The CDR3 length is 16 residues. DNA for the CDR3: TGTGCCAGCAGCCCGGGACTAGCGGGACTTTACAATGAGCAGTTCTTC. It encodes CASSPGLAGLYNEQFF.

V usage is TRBV15 and J usage is TRBJ1-1; TRBD1 agrees at 7 bases. Trimming removed 2 bases from V and 0 bases from J; junction bases left unmatched: 6. The CDR3 covers 16 residues. Germline V gene sequence: CDR1 LNHNV, CDR2 YYDKDF (reference sequence). The CDR3 sequence: CATSRRGTAMNTEAFF. The CDR3 DNA sequence: TGTGCCACCAGCAGAAGGGGGACAGCCATGAACACTGAAGCTTTCTTT.

This clonotype has ten or more counts. The CDR3 spells CASKRGAGGWNTEAFF. The DNA of the CDR3 is TGTGCCAGCAAACGGGGAGCAGGGGGCTGGAACACTGAAGCTTTCTTT. The chain has TRBV27 and TRBJ1-1, with 8 bases lining up with TRBD1. V lost 7 bases to trimming and J lost 1 base; unmatched junction nucleotides: 11. This CDR3 has 16 amino acids. CDR1 is MNHEY and CDR2 is SMNVEV in the germline V gene (reference sequence).

J is TRBJ2-5 and V is TRBV6-5; D uncertain. The CDR3 spans 13 residues. Germline values: CDR1 MNHEY, CDR2 SVGAGI. The V and J ends lost 3 bases and 5 bases respectively, with 10 bases between them. This CDR3 is CASSYVVRETQYF. CDR3 bases: TGTGCCAGCAGTTATGTAGTCCGGGAGACCCAGTACTTC.

The genes are TRBV2 and TRBJ1-5, with a weak D call TRBD1 (6 bases). The CDR3 contains 12 residues. Germline assignment: CDR1 SNHLY and CDR2 FYNNEI. The V end was cut by 10 bases, the J end by 7 bases, with 14 bases between. The CDR3 loop is CATGVTEQPQHF. DNA for the CDR3: TGTGCCACAGGGGTAACAGAACAGCCCCAGCATTTT.

This clonotype occurred many times. The J gene is TRBJ2-7, the V gene TRBV20-1; D not certain. This CDR3 has 11 amino acids. Trimming shortened V by 3 bases and J by 2 bases, and 5 bases separated the two germline ends. Germline CDR1 is DFQATT and CDR2 is SNEGSKA (reference sequence). DNA for the CDR3: TGCAGTGCTAGGACAACCTACGAGCAGTACTTC. Translating gives CSARTTYEQYF.

This clonotype came up many times. This sequence joins TRBV28 and TRBJ2-7, with 7 bases that match TRBD2. Germline assignment: CDR1 MDHEN and CDR2 SYDVKM. The CDR3 is 14 residues long. Trimming at V came to 3 bases and at J to 6 bases, leaving 8 bases not matched to a gene. CDR3 in amino acids: CASSFVGGGTEQYF. The CDR3 bases are TGTGCCAGCAGTTTCGTTGGGGGGGGGACCGAGCAGTACTTC.

This clonotype appeared a few times. The chain carries TRBV5-5 and TRBJ2-3, with 9 bases that match TRBD1. This CDR3 has 15 residues. Germline assignment: CDR1 SGHKS and CDR2 YYEKEE (reference sequence). With 4 bases clipped from V and 1 base from J, the junction kept 4 bases outside the gene matches. The CDR3 DNA reads as TGTGCCAGCAGCCAGACAGGGGGTGGCACAGATACGCAGTATTTT. Its protein is CASSQTGGGTDTQYF.

This clonotype was recorded at least ten times. The rearrangement links TRBV11-1 to TRBJ2-2; TRBD2 might be the D (5 bases). In germline, CDR1 is SGHAT, CDR2 FQDESV (reference sequence). CDR3 length: 16 residues. The germline V and J ends were trimmed by 3 bases and 0 bases, with 11 bases remaining between them. Here the CDR3 reads CASSFNGGANTGELFF. CDR3 DNA sequence: TGTGCCAGCAGCTTCAACGGAGGCGCGAACACCGGGGAGCTGTTTTTT.

In its sample, this clonotype was seen many times. J is TRBJ2-1 and V is TRBV20-1; D is uncertain. Trimming cost V 1 base and J 1 base, with 8 bases left between them. Germline-derived CDR1 and CDR2 are DFQATT and SNEGSKA (reference sequence). The CDR3 consists of 14 residues. The CDR3 reads CSARGTASYNEQFF. CDR3 DNA sequence: TGCAGTGCTAGAGGGACGGCATCCTACAATGAGCAGTTCTTC.